Sequencing of this TCR beta chain was carried out in a study of neurological immune-mediated disorders (dated by TCRdb to between 2018 and 2021). General notes on the study: Among the approximately 34 multiple sclerosis patients, about 31 had relapsing-remitting MS and 3 had secondary progressive MS. Peripheral blood TCR-beta repertoires from HTLV-I-associated myelopathy (HAM/TSP) patients, multiple sclerosis patients and healthy controls were compared by UMI-based sequencing. Longitudinal samples, technical triplicates and paired sorted CD4+ and CD8+ T-cell subsets, alongside PBMC samples, were included among the 90 to 130 TCR-beta libraries. The cohort included 60 to 70 subjects: roughly 15 with HAM/TSP, roughly 35 with multiple sclerosis, and around 20 healthy controls.

This clonotype was seen many times. What antigen it recognizes has not been identified. Base qualities are not provided; no much larger clone lies one nucleotide away. Unsorted PBMC libraries were generated from 2 million PBMCs stored in RNAlater at -80 °C until RNA extraction. Multiple sclerosis patients were enrolled in a US clinical protocol evaluating disease progression by magnetic resonance imaging. Peripheral blood was subjected to Ficoll-Hypaque density gradient centrifugation to isolate PBMCs, which were then cryopreserved in liquid nitrogen. From the cysteine up to the phenylalanine, the CDR3 has a length of 14 residues. The retained sequence is limited to the CDR3, 42 bases, with the frame set at the first base. The V and J ends are trimmed by 3 bases and 2 bases, leaving 8 bases between them. The germline V gene (reference sequence) specifies LNHDA as CDR1 and SQIVND as CDR2. The investigation overall reported the following: Expanded clones from different subjects shared no identical CDR3 amino acid sequences, which suggests that TCR-beta repertoires were private in all groups. Phylogenetic analysis grouped repertoires from 18 of 34 MS patients into a cluster of related CDR3 sequences, suggesting a possible repertoire-level signature. TCR clonal expansion was greatest in HAM/TSP patients and smallest in MS patients, who ranked below even healthy controls. No clinical or MRI features were associated with the MS cluster, and the authors said that larger cohorts are needed.

To synthesize cDNA, template-switch 5'RACE was performed with a primer carrying a 10-nucleotide random unique molecular identifier so that each TCR transcript was tagged. Every sequencing run covered 15-18 subjects and yielded more than 170 million TCR-beta sequences. The RNeasy kit was used to extract total RNA. TCR-beta VDJ regions were amplified with primers for the TCR constant region and the 5'RACE anchor, using the KAPA Real-time Library Amplification kit. Sample indexes and Illumina adaptors were added in a first PCR, and a second PCR then increased library yield. The roughly 650 bp TCR product was size-selected on a 2% E-gel SizeSelection system after Ampure bead purification. Library quality was checked on a Bioanalyzer, concentration was measured with Qubit, and libraries were quantified with the Kapa Library Quantification kit before pooling. Paired-end 2 x 150 bp sequencing of the libraries was performed on an Illumina HiSeq 2500. To increase sequence diversity, roughly 24-31% phiX was spiked into each library pool. In the source study's methods: The UMI-based MiGEC pipeline processed quality-filtered reads and removed over 75% of raw TCR sequences during error correction. IMGT germline references were used for alignment of VDJ genes, and clonotypes were defined by a unique CDR3 amino acid sequence together with V-J genes. VDJtools evaluated clonal expansion, Shannon diversity and CDR3 relatedness (CalcPairwiseDistances, ClusterSamples); CLCbio workbench built phylogenetic trees. A clone was classed as expanded if it had 8 or more unique UMIs, a cutoff based on coefficient-of-variation modelling across technical triplicates. TCRdb reprocessing: public reads trimmed at Q25 with fastp, clones called with MiXCR, in-frame beta chains kept. Identical CDR3 proteins give one entry, which carries the most common genes and DNA. The V and J calls come from TCRdb's annotation, not from the publication. In this sample the table shows 55,000 to 75,000 distinct CDR3 sequences, around 5.1% of which occur a single time. Approximately 5.6% of the sample is taken by the ten largest.

The sequencing input was PBMCs. The V gene is TRBV19 and the J gene is TRBJ2-1, with TRBD1 tentatively as D gene (5 bases match). The sequence derives from a human donor with multiple sclerosis. The donor label of this sample is uncertain. The nucleotide sequence reads TGTGCCAGTAGTATGGGGCAGACCTACAATGAGCAGTTCTTC. Its protein product is CASSMGQTYNEQFF.